The subject of this entry is one T cell receptor beta chain. Germline trimming cut 4 bases from V and 7 bases from J; bases unmatched to any gene: 5. The germline V gene encodes CDR1 LGHDT and CDR2 YNNKEL (reference sequence). There are 14 residues in the CDR3. This sample was taken from a study of blood T cell repertoires in COVID-19. Across the whole study: COVID-19 samples, acute and convalescent, were from the United States, Italy and Spain. Nucleic acid was either cDNA or gDNA, and it came from T cells, B-cell-depleted T cells, or PBMCs.

Under the authors' procedure: Using reference gene primer amplification, nucleated cell counts were estimated. Only in-frame clones appear in the TCRdb table, and some are missing; sequencing was by immunoSEQ multiplex PCR. V, J and clone size were drawn from that table, and D and trimming were deduced from the DNA. The data show 180,000 or so clones, 78% seen once. The sequence was obtained from a woman at least 80 years old with active or convalescent COVID-19. The J gene is TRBJ2-1, the V gene TRBV3-1 (or the pseudogene TRBV3-2); 9 bases align to TRBD1. The source material was peripheral blood. For the CDR3, the DNA is TGTGCCAGCAGCCCCGGGACAGGGTGGAATGAGCAGTTCTTC. Translating gives CASSPGTGWNEQFF.